The 28 T cell receptor beta chains below all came from one sample that was sequenced in a study of shared clonotypes between healthy human individuals (dated by TCRdb to 2018 to 2020). Libraries came from the immunoSEQ multiplex PCR assay. Entries here come from immuneACCESS through TCRdb and include only in-frame sequences with V and J called. Some clones fail to appear in such tables; in the studies checked, an unresolved V gene covers under half of the shortfall, and the cause of the remainder is unknown. Here the sample has 2,500,000 or so clones; 90% to 95% occur a single time. 0.36% of the sample is in the top ten clones. Sequenced: naive CD4+ T cells from PBMCs. This specimen's cell subset or site label, interpreted: CD45RA+ positively selected. The receptors here all came from a man aged 18 to 30 in good health. Some clones in this sample may be carry-over from other donors' samples.

V is TRBV28 and J is TRBJ2-3; TRBD2 matches at 10 bases. The ends lost 5 bases at V and 2 bases at J; junction bases unmatched: 7. The CDR3 is 16 residues long. CDR1 is MDHEN, CDR2 SYDVKM, per germline. The CDR3 protein is CASSTRLAGNTDTQYF. CDR3 coding DNA: TGTGCCAGCAGTACCCGACTAGCGGGCAACACAGATACGCAGTATTTT.

The rearrangement links TRBV6-5 to TRBJ1-2, with D possibly TRBD1 on 6 matching bases. V lost 6 bases and J lost 0, with 14 bases in between. Germline CDR1 is MNHEY and CDR2 is SVGAGI. This CDR3 is 15 amino acids long. CDR3 protein: CASSHQWTANYGYTF. For the CDR3, the DNA is TGTGCCAGCAGCCATCAATGGACAGCTAACTATGGCTACACCTTC.

The chain recombines TRBV25-1 with TRBJ1-6; D is unresolved. The CDR3 spans 14 residues. CDR1 is MGHDK and CDR2 is SYGVNS in the germline V gene. V lost 4 bases and J 6 bases, leaving 10 bases between the germline ends. This CDR3 is CASSAGPFNSPLHF. In nucleotides, the CDR3 is TGTGCCAGCAGTGCTGGACCGTTTAATTCACCCCTCCACTTT.

This rearrangement joins TRBV7-2 to TRBJ2-1; TRBD1 matches at 8 bases. V lost 5 bases to trimming and J lost 9 bases; unmatched junction nucleotides: 12. This CDR3 spans 15 amino acids. Germline V CDR1 and CDR2: SGHTA, FQGNSA. CDR3 in DNA: TGTGCCAGCAGCCCCCCCGGGACAGGAGGTAGTGAGCAGTTCTTC. Translation: CASSPPGTGGSEQFF.

The chain links TRBV27 to TRBJ1-5; D might be TRBD1 (5 bases). With 6 bases removed from V and 5 bases from J, the gap between germline ends came to 23 bases. The CDR3 runs 17 residues. Looked up from germline, CDR1 is MNHEY and CDR2 is SMNVEV (reference sequence). The CDR3 spells CASSQIPGLRGDQPQHF. CDR3 DNA: TGTGCCAGCAGCCAGATACCGGGACTTCGGGGCGATCAGCCCCAGCATTTT.

V gene TRBV7-9 combines with J gene TRBJ1-5; D is uncertain. V was trimmed by 5 bases and J by 1 base, leaving 6 bases between them. Germline loops: CDR1 SEHNR, CDR2 FQNEAQ (reference sequence). The CDR3 runs 13 residues. This CDR3 reads CASSTDSNQPQHF. CDR3 DNA: TGTGCCAGCAGCACCGACAGCAATCAGCCCCAGCATTTT. Full variable domain (missing parts from reference TRBV7-9 and TRBJ1-5): DTGVSQNPRHKITKRGQNVTFRCDPISEHNRLYWYRQTLGQGPEFLTYFQNEAQLEKSRLLSDRFSAERPKGSFSTLEIQRTEQGDSAMYLCASSTDSNQPQHFGDGTRLSIL.

This chain joins TRBV6-5 and TRBJ2-5; the match to TRBD2 covers 11 bases. J was trimmed by 2 bases and V by 1 base; bases with no gene match: 3. This CDR3 has 16 residues. The germline gives CDR1 MNHEY, CDR2 SVGAGI. CDR3 nucleotide sequence: TGTGCCAGCAGTTACTTGGGACTAGCGGAGCAAGAGACCCAGTACTTC. Its protein is CASSYLGLAEQETQYF.

The chain links TRBV5-1 to TRBJ2-2; tentatively, D is TRBD2 (5 bases). Per the germline V gene, CDR1 is SGHRS and CDR2 is YFSETQ. The length of the CDR3 is 14 residues. The ends were cut back, 0 bases at V and 6 bases at J, with 9 bases in the middle. The CDR3 region has the DNA TGCGCCAGCAGCTTGGCCTGGGAGTCCGGGGAGCTGTTTTTT. This sequence encodes CASSLAWESGELFF. Supplemented by reference TRBV5-1 and TRBJ2-2, the full variable domain reads KAGVTQTPRYLIKTRGQQVTLSCSPISGHRSVSWYQQTPGQGLQFLFEYFSETQRNKGNFPGRFSGRQFSNSRSEMNVSTLELGDSALYLCASSLAWESGELFFGEGSRLTVL.

The rearrangement uses TRBV9 and TRBJ2-7, with 10 bases that match TRBD2. Losses at the gene ends were 0 bases for V and 7 bases for J; bases not matched to a gene: 10. The CDR3 totals 16 residues. Germline V lookup: CDR1 SGDLS, CDR2 YYNGEE. CDR3 coding DNA: TGTGCCAGCAGCGTAGGGGCTAGCGGGAGAACGGAGGAGCAGTACTTC. Encoded protein: CASSVGASGRTEEQYF.

CDR3 protein: CASSQSTSGSYEQYF. CDR3 in DNA: TGTGCCAGTAGTCAGTCAACTAGCGGGAGCTACGAGCAGTACTTC. The chain recombines TRBV19 with TRBJ2-7, with 11 positions matching TRBD2. The CDR3 runs to 15 residues. J was trimmed by 3 bases and V by 5 bases; bases with no gene match: 6. The V gene's germline CDR1 is LNHDA and CDR2 SQIVND (reference sequence).

A word on this clone: A read error may produce the germline difference seen at one junction end. This chain joins TRBV5-1 and TRBJ2-1; 9 bases align to TRBD2. Germline V lookup: CDR1 SGHRS, CDR2 YFSETQ. The CDR3 runs 14 residues. This CDR3 reads CATSLGGRADEQFF. The DNA of the CDR3 is TGCGCCACCAGCCTTGGCGGGAGGGCCGATGAGCAGTTCTTC.

This rearrangement joins TRBV6-5 to TRBJ2-7, with D perhaps TRBD2 (5 bases). The CDR3 is 14 residues long. The V end was cut by 6 bases, the J end by 3 bases, with 15 bases between. The germline V gene has CDR1 MNHEY and CDR2 SVGAGI. The CDR3 spells CASRREFEGYEQYF. CDR3 DNA sequence: TGTGCCAGCAGAAGGGAGTTTGAGGGCTACGAGCAGTACTTC.

The sample holds one count of this clone. Other nucleotide sequences in the sample specify the same CDR3. The V call is TRBV29-1, the J call TRBJ2-4; D may be TRBD1 (8 bases). There are 12 residues in the CDR3. V was clipped by 6 bases and J by 8 bases, with 14 bases between them. In germline, CDR1 is SQVTM, CDR2 ANQGSEA. The CDR3 bases are TGCAGCGTCGGACAGGGAGGGGACATTCAGTACTTC. Amino acids: CSVGQGGDIQYF. The full variable domain, in which reference TRBV29-1 and TRBJ2-4 provide the parts outside the CDR3, is SAVISQKPSRDICQRGTSLTIQCQVDSQVTMMFWYRQQPGQSLTLIATANQGSEATYESGFVIDKFPISRPNLTFSTLTVSNMSPEDSSIYLCSVGQGGDIQYFGAGTRLSVL.

The gene calls are TRBV11-3 and TRBJ2-7; D is unclear. The V and J ends lost 3 bases and 6 bases respectively, with 12 bases between them. The CDR3 is made up of 13 amino acids. Germline V lookup: CDR1 SGHNT, CDR2 YENEEA. The CDR3 spells CASSLSGLGEQYF. The DNA of the CDR3 is TGTGCCAGCAGCTTGTCGGGTTTAGGCGAGCAGTACTTC.

The genes are TRBV11-2 and TRBJ2-7, with 7 bases that match TRBD1. The J segment lost 0 bases and the V segment lost 3 bases, leaving 2 bases of the junction unmatched. Germline assignment: CDR1 SGHAT and CDR2 FQNNGV. There are 14 residues in the CDR3. The CDR3 region has the DNA TGTGCCAGCAGCTTCCGACAGGGCTCCTACGAGCAGTACTTC. Its protein is CASSFRQGSYEQYF.

The chain has TRBV27 and TRBJ2-1, with 13 positions matching TRBD2. The CDR3 runs to 17 residues. CDR1 is MNHEY, CDR2 SMNVEV, per germline (reference sequence). The trim removed 7 bases at V and 3 bases at J, leaving 9 bases unmatched. CDR3 sequence (DNA): TGTGCCAGCACGGGACTAGCGGGAAATCGCGTCTACAATGAGCAGTTCTTC. Translation gives CASTGLAGNRVYNEQFF.

This clone appeared once. The V gene is TRBV7-2, the J gene TRBJ1-4, with unresolved D. The CDR3 covers 14 residues. V gave up 5 bases and J gave up 5 bases, with 12 bases separating them. CDR1 and CDR2 (germline): SGHTA, FQGNSA. The CDR3 sequence is CASSQVDWNEKLFF. The DNA of the CDR3 is TGTGCCAGCAGCCAGGTAGATTGGAATGAAAAACTGTTTTTT.

In this sample, this clone turned up once. The chain links TRBV12-1 to TRBJ1-2; the table calls TRBD1, which could not be checked here. TRBV12-1 is an annotated pseudogene. The CDR3 sequence is 15 residues long. The DNA of the CDR3 is TGTGCCAGCAGCACTTCGACAGGGGCGGGCTATGGCTACACCTTC. The encoded protein is CASSTSTGAGYGYTF.

This sequence joins TRBV20-1 and TRBJ2-1; D is unclear. With 3 bases removed from V and 13 bases from J, the gap between germline ends came to 13 bases. The germline V gene has CDR1 DFQATT and CDR2 SNEGSKA (reference sequence). The CDR3 is made up of 11 amino acids. CDR3: CSASLRVFQFF. The CDR3 DNA reads TGCAGTGCTAGTCTCCGGGTCTTTCAGTTCTTC.

The chain joins TRBV23-1 to TRBJ1-5, with TRBD1 matching over 7 bases. TRBV23-1 is recorded as an ORF, its role being uncertain. The CDR3 runs to 15 residues. V gave up 7 bases and J gave up 5 bases; unmatched junction bases: 11. The CDR3 loop is CASISYGQVDQPQHF. The CDR3 region has the DNA TGCGCCAGCATTTCATATGGACAGGTCGATCAGCCCCAGCATTTT.

This clone has only one observation. The rearrangement uses TRBV9 and TRBJ2-7; 12 nucleotides match TRBD1. CDR1 and CDR2 from the germline V gene are SGDLS and YYNGEE. Germline trimming cut 2 bases from V and 5 bases from J; bases unmatched to any gene: 5. The CDR3 consists of 15 residues. The CDR3 region is CASSVTGTGGHEQYF. The CDR3 DNA sequence: TGTGCCAGCAGCGTCACCGGGACAGGGGGCCACGAGCAGTACTTC.

The chain carries TRBV6-5 and TRBJ2-5; no firm D call. Germline-derived CDR1 and CDR2 are MNHEY and SVGAGI. This CDR3 is 14 amino acids long. Between the trimmed V and J ends, which lost 0 bases and 5 bases, there was a span of 10 bases. This CDR3 is CASSYSYYSETQYF. The CDR3 bases are TGTGCCAGCAGTTACTCGTACTATAGTGAGACCCAGTACTTC.

J is TRBJ2-3 and V is TRBV5-1; D gene unclear. Trimming shortened V by 0 bases and J by 4 bases, and 9 bases separated the two germline ends. The germline gives CDR1 SGHRS, CDR2 YFSETQ. There are 14 residues in the CDR3. In DNA, the CDR3 is TGCGCCAGCAGCTTGGCCGCGGTATCAGATACGCAGTATTTT. Amino acid sequence: CASSLAAVSDTQYF.

The chain uses TRBV5-1 and TRBJ2-1, with TRBD2 matching 8 bases. Germline CDR1 SGHRS, CDR2 YFSETQ. The CDR3 consists of 15 residues. V shed 4 bases and J 0 bases; nucleotides not matched to a gene: 3. CDR3 region: CASSAAGDSYNEQFF. The DNA of the CDR3 is TGCGCCAGCAGCGCAGCGGGAGACTCCTACAATGAGCAGTTCTTC.

The chain links TRBV6-5 to TRBJ1-5; maybe TRBD1 (5 bases). Trimming took 6 bases from V and 3 from J, leaving 12 bases between them. This CDR3 has 14 residues. Germline V lookup: CDR1 MNHEY, CDR2 SVGAGI. The CDR3 loop is CASSLGRNNQPQHF. The CDR3 nucleotides are TGTGCCAGCAGCCTGGGACGTAACAATCAGCCCCAGCATTTT.

This chain joins TRBV7-2 and TRBJ1-2; D is unclear. CDR3 size: 14 residues. Looked up from germline, CDR1 is SGHTA and CDR2 is FQGNSA. V was clipped by 1 base and J by 3 bases, with 9 bases between them. This CDR3 is CASSLGGIYYGYTF. CDR3 nucleotide sequence: TGTGCCAGCAGCTTAGGAGGGATTTACTATGGCTACACCTTC.

V gene TRBV6-5 combines with J gene TRBJ1-5, with D perhaps matching TRBD1 (5 bases). The V end was cut by 5 bases, the J end by 2 bases, with 13 bases between. The CDR3 has 15 amino acids. Germline CDR1 is MNHEY and CDR2 is SVGAGI. The CDR3 coding sequence is TGTGCCAGCAGTCCCAGGGAAGTGGGCAATCAGCCCCAGCATTTT. Residues: CASSPREVGNQPQHF.

V and J are TRBV5-1 and TRBJ2-1; D tentatively reads TRBD1 or TRBD2 (5 bases each). Per germline, CDR1 SGHRS and CDR2 YFSETQ. The germline V and J ends were trimmed by 4 bases and 7 bases, with 12 bases remaining between them. The CDR3 contains 13 residues. The CDR3 loop reads CASSRLGPNEQFF. As DNA, the CDR3 is TGCGCCAGCAGCCGATTGGGACCTAATGAGCAGTTCTTC.